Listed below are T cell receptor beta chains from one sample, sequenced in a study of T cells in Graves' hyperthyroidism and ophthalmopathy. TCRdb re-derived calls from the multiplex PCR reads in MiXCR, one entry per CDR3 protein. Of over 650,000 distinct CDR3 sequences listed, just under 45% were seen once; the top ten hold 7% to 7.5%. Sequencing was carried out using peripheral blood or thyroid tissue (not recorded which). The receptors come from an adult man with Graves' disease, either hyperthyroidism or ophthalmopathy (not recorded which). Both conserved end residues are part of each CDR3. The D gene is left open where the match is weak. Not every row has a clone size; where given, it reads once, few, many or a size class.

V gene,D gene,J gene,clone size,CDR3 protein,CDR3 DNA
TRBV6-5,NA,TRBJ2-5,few,CASSYSFQGPLYF,TGTGCCAGCAGTTACTCGTTCCAGGGGCCACTATACTTC
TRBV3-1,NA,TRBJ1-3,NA,CASSQDFRSGNTIYF,TGTGCCAGCAGCCAAGACTTCCGTTCCGGAAACACCATATATTTT
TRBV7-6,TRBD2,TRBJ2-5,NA,CASSGAWRGKETQYF,TGTGCCAGCAGCGGGGCTTGGCGGGGGAAAGAGACCCAGTACTTC
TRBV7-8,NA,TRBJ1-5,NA,CASSLALGPGREHF,TGTGCCAGCAGCCTAGCGCTCGGGCCCGGTCGTGAGCATTTT
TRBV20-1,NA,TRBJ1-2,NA,CSARDVQGVYGYTF,TGCAGTGCTAGAGATGTACAGGGAGTCTATGGCTACACCTTC
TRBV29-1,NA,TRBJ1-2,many,CSVEVIGFGTF,TGCAGCGTTGAAGTGATAGGGTTTGGCACCTTC
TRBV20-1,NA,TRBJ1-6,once,CSAREGGTYYNSPLHF,TGCAGTGCTAGAGAAGGGGGGACCTACTATAATTCACCCCTCCACTTT
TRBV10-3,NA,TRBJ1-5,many,CAISESEGPGQPQHF,TGTGCCATCAGTGAGTCGGAGGGGCCGGGTCAGCCCCAGCATTTT
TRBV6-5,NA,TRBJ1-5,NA,CASSYSTPGGVGQPQHF,TGTGCCAGCAGTTACTCGACTCCCGGGGGTGTAGGCCAGCCCCAGCATTTT
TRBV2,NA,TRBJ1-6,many,CASSLETVNSPLHF,TGTGCCAGCAGTCTAGAGACAGTGAATTCACCCCTCCACTTT
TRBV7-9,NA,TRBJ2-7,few,CASSLVRGKQVGTYEQYF,TGTGCCAGCAGCTTAGTTAGAGGCAAACAGGTGGGGACCTACGAGCAGTACTTC
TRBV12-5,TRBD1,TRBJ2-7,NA,CASGLGPGGYEQYF,TGTGCTAGTGGTTTGGGGCCAGGGGGCTACGAGCAGTACTTC
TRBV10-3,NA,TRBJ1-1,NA,CAISVSGPNTEAFF,TGTGCCATCAGTGTATCCGGGCCGAACACTGAAGCTTTCTTT
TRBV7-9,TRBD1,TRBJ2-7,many,CASSLGDSYEQYF,TGTGCTAGCAGCTTAGGGGACAGCTACGAGCAGTACTTC
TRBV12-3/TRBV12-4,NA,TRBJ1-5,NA,CASSATGQWGNQPQHF,TGTGCCAGCAGTGCCACCGGACAGTGGGGTAATCAGCCCCAGCATTTT
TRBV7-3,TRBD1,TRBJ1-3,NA,CASSLTGTFSGNTIYF,TGTGCCAGCAGCTTGACAGGGACTTTCTCTGGAAACACCATATATTTT
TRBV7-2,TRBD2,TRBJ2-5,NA,CASSLSSGSQYF,TGTGCCAGCAGCTTAAGTAGCGGGAGTCAGTACTTC
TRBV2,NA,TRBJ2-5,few,CASSLSRDLMETQYF,TGTGCCAGCAGTCTCAGCCGGGACTTGATGGAGACCCAGTACTTC
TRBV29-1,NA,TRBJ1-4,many,CSVEGELREKLFF,TGCAGCGTTGAGGGGGAACTGAGGGAAAAACTGTTTTTT
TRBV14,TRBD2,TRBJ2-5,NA,CASSQGRTSGTYIETQYF,TGTGCCAGCAGCCAAGGTCGGACTAGCGGGACTTACATAGAGACCCAGTACTTC
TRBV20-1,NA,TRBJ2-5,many,CSARDPGATETQYF,TGCAGTGCTAGAGATCCCGGAGCGACGGAGACCCAGTACTTC
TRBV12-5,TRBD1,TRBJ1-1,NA,CASGLVQGMGAFF,TGTGCTAGTGGTTTGGTACAGGGGATGGGAGCTTTCTTT
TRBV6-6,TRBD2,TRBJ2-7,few,CASRDASGGPAYEQYF,TGTGCCAGCAGAGACGCTAGCGGGGGGCCCGCCTACGAGCAGTACTTC
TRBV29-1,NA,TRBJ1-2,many,CSVEGNGTPFVTF,TGCAGCGTTGAAGGGAACGGGACACCATTTGTAACCTTC
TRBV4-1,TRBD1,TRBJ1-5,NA,CASSQDSTGTGGQPQHF,TGCGCCAGCAGCCAAGATTCGACCGGGACAGGGGGTCAGCCCCAGCATTTT
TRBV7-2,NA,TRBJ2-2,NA,CASSLGRVGTGGLFF,TGTGCCAGCAGCTTGGGCAGGGTTGGCACCGGGGGGCTGTTTTTT
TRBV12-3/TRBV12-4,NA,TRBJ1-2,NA,CASSPDQRSYGYTF,TGTGCCAGCAGCCCCGACCAGAGGAGCTATGGCTACACCTTC
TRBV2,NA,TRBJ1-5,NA,CALSRVRDQPQHF,TGTGCCCTCAGCAGGGTTCGTGATCAGCCCCAGCATTTT
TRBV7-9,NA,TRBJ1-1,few,CASSSLGSEAFF,TGTGCCAGCAGCTCCCTAGGGTCTGAAGCTTTCTTT
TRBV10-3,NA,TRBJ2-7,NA,CASSAEQGPTYEQYF,TGTGCCAGCAGTGCTGAACAGGGTCCTACCTACGAGCAGTACTTC
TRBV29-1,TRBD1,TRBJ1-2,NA,CSVDVTGHYGYTF,TGCAGCGTTGACGTGACAGGGCACTATGGCTACACCTTC
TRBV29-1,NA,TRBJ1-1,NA,CSGRPGAVGAFF,TGCAGCGGCCGACCGGGGGCTGTAGGAGCTTTCTTT
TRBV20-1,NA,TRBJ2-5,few,CSARTQYF,TGCAGTGCTAGGACCCAGTACTTC
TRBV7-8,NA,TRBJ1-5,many,CASSLWEDFKPQHF,TGTGCCAGCAGCTTATGGGAGGACTTCAAGCCCCAGCATTTT
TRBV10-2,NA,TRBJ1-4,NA,CASSFQNNEKLFF,TGTGCCAGCAGTTTCCAGAATAATGAAAAACTGTTTTTT
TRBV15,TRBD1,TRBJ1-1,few,CATSRPLTGTDYTEAFF,TGTGCCACCAGCAGACCTCTGACAGGGACTGATTACACTGAAGCTTTCTTT
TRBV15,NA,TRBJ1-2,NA,CATSREGVEDTF,TGTGCCACCAGCAGGGAAGGGGTGGAGGACACCTTC
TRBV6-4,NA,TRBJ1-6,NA,CASSFEAGNSPLHF,TGTGCCAGCAGTTTCGAAGCGGGGAATTCACCCCTCCACTTT
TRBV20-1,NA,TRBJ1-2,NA,CSARDNTLYGYTF,TGCAGTGCTAGAGATAATACACTCTATGGCTACACCTTC
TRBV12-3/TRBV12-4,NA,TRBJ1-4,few,CASSLRGNNEKLFF,TGTGCCAGCAGTTTGAGGGGGAACAATGAAAAACTGTTTTTT
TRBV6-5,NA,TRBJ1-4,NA,CASSSGPSNKKLFF,TGTGCCAGCAGTTCCGGACCTTCAAATAAAAAACTGTTTTTT
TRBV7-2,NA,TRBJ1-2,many,CASSPGSANYGYTF,TGTGCCAGCAGCCCAGGGTCGGCTAACTATGGCTACACCTTC
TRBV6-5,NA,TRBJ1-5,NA,CASSYSRYSQPQHF,TGTGCCAGCAGTTACTCCAGGTACAGTCAGCCCCAGCATTTT
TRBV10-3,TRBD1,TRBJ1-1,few,CAIKLGQGRTEAFF,TGTGCCATCAAATTGGGACAGGGAAGGACTGAAGCTTTCTTT
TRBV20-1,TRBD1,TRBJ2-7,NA,CSASFTGGIYEQYF,TGCAGTGCTAGTTTTACAGGGGGAATCTACGAGCAGTACTTC
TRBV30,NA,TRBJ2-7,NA,CAWSGFQGREQYF,TGTGCCTGGAGTGGGTTTCAGGGTCGGGAGCAGTACTTC
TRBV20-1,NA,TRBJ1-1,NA,CSARDLYRATMNTEAFF,TGCAGTGCTAGAGATCTCTACAGGGCGACCATGAACACTGAAGCTTTCTTT
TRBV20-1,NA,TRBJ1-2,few,CSASRQSGGSQDGYTF,TGCAGTGCTTCACGCCAGTCCGGGGGTAGTCAGGACGGCTACACCTTC
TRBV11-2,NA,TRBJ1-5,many,CASSLDIGVSNQPQHF,TGTGCCAGCAGCTTAGATATCGGTGTTAGCAATCAGCCCCAGCATTTT
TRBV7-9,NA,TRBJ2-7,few,CASSEGLPYYEQYF,TGTGCCAGCAGCGAAGGGTTGCCGTACTACGAGCAGTACTTC
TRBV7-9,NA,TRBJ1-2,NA,CASSFRGSGYTF,TGTGCCAGCAGCTTCAGGGGAAGTGGCTACACCTTC
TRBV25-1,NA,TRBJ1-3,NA,CASSLATGIYF,TGTGCCAGCAGTTTAGCCACGGGCATATATTTT
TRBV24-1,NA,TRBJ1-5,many,CATSGQGNQPQHF,TGTGCCACCAGTGGACAGGGCAATCAGCCCCAGCATTTT
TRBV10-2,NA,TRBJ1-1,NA,CASSESPGRAEAFF,TGCGCCAGCAGTGAGTCACCGGGGAGGGCTGAAGCTTTCTTT
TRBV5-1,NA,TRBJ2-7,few,CASSLDGSILYEQYF,TGCGCCAGCAGCTTGGACGGGAGTATCCTCTACGAGCAGTACTTC